The 15 T cell receptor beta chains presented below share a single source sample, sequenced in a study of cytomegalovirus exposure and HLA in healthy donors. The PCR made use of 60 Vbeta and 13 Jbeta primers. Measured with immunoSEQ multiplex PCR; TCRdb has only the in-frame clones, and not every one. This sample's table reports 68,000 or so clones. Sequencing was carried out using PBMCs. These receptors all stem from a boy younger than 18 in good health and CMV-seronegative.

The CDR3 spells CASSIGQAPGHQPQHF. In DNA, the CDR3 is TGTGCCAGTAGTATAGGACAGGCCCCAGGACATCAGCCCCAGCATTTT. The chain has TRBV19 and TRBJ1-5; the D gene is possibly TRBD1 (6 bases). The CDR3 loop spans 16 amino acids. Germline assignment: CDR1 LNHDA and CDR2 SQIVND (reference sequence). Deletions cut 1 base from V and 5 bases from J, with 15 bases between.

The chain uses TRBV30 and TRBJ1-2; D not certain. CDR1 is GTSNPN and CDR2 is SVGIG in the germline V gene (reference sequence). The CDR3 spans 14 residues. V was pared by 0 bases and J by 4 bases, with 12 bases between. In DNA form, the CDR3 reads TGTGCCTGGAGTGTACCTGGCCAATTCTATGGCTACACCTTC. It specifies CAWSVPGQFYGYTF.

This chain's CDR3 is CASRGGESGNTEAFF. CDR3 nucleotide sequence: TGTGCCAGCAGGGGGGGGGAATCCGGGAACACTGAAGCTTTCTTT. The chain uses TRBV2 and TRBJ1-1; the D gene is possibly TRBD1 (5 bases). The CDR3 spans 15 residues. The germline CDR1 and CDR2 sequences are SNHLY and FYNNEI. V lost 6 bases and J lost 1, with 15 bases in between.

This rearrangement joins TRBV14 to TRBJ2-7, with a weak D call TRBD1 (6 bases). V lost 4 bases to trimming and J lost 2 bases, with 12 bases between them. This CDR3 spans 14 amino acids. The V gene's germline CDR1 is SGHDN and CDR2 FVKESK. CDR3 region: CASSPRTVTYEQYF. In DNA, the CDR3 is TGTGCCAGCAGCCCCCGGACAGTTACCTACGAGCAGTACTTC. Combining the CDR3 with reference TRBV14 and TRBJ2-7 gives the whole variable domain EAGVTQFPSHSVIEKGQTVTLRCDPISGHDNLYWYRRVMGKEIKFLLHFVKESKQDESGMPNNRFLAERTGGTYSTLKVQPAELEDSGVYFCASSPRTVTYEQYFGPGTRLTVT.

The chain recombines TRBV27 with TRBJ2-7; D might be TRBD2 (7 bases). This CDR3 contains 16 residues. In germline, CDR1 is MNHEY, CDR2 SMNVEV (reference sequence). Trimming removed 5 bases from V and 2 bases from J, with 19 bases in between. The DNA of the CDR3 is TGTGCCAGCAGTCCTCCCTCGGGGGCGGGGGCCTACGAGCAGTACTTC. Protein sequence: CASSPPSGAGAYEQYF.

The chain couples TRBV19 to TRBJ2-7; weak D call: TRBD2 (5 bases). V was pared by 4 bases and J by 6 bases, with 13 bases between. The germline CDR1 and CDR2 sequences are LNHDA and SQIVND (reference sequence). The CDR3 is 13 amino acids. CDR3 residues: CASSNFQAAEQYF. CDR3 in DNA: TGTGCCAGTAGTAACTTTCAAGCGGCCGAGCAGTACTTC. Combining the CDR3 with reference TRBV19 and TRBJ2-7 gives the whole variable domain DGGITQSPKYLFRKEGQNVTLSCEQNLNHDAMYWYRQDPGQGLRLIYYSQIVNDFQKGDIAEGYSVSREKKESFPLTVTSAQKNPTAFYLCASSNFQAAEQYFGPGTRLTVT.

Here the CDR3 reads CASRSAGNVGQETQYF. The CDR3 nucleotides are TGTGCCAGCAGAAGCGCGGGGAATGTGGGCCAAGAGACCCAGTACTTC. The genes are TRBV25-1 and TRBJ2-5, with D tentatively TRBD2 (6 bases). The ends were cut back, 6 bases at V and 1 base at J, with 18 bases in the middle. This CDR3 has 16 residues. Germline V gives CDR1 MGHDK, CDR2 SYGVNS.

V and J are TRBV19 and TRBJ2-3, with a weak D call TRBD1 (6 bases). V lost 6 bases and J lost 0, with 13 bases in between. This CDR3 comprises 15 residues. From germline, CDR1 is LNHDA and CDR2 SQIVND (reference sequence). CDR3 sequence (DNA): TGTGCCAGTAGGCCGACAGGACTTAGCACAGATACGCAGTATTTT. Protein: CASRPTGLSTDTQYF.

The chain joins TRBV11-2 to TRBJ1-2; 7 bases fit TRBD1. CDR3 length: 15 residues. CDR1 is SGHAT and CDR2 is FQNNGV in the germline V gene. Trimming removed 5 bases from V and 0 bases from J; junction bases left unmatched: 6. The CDR3 DNA reads TGTGCCAGCAGCCTTAGACAGGGACCTAACTATGGCTACACCTTC. Translating gives CASSLRQGPNYGYTF.

The V gene is TRBV9, the J gene TRBJ2-1; 10 bases align to TRBD2. V shed 0 bases, J shed 7 bases, and the junction held 7 bases outside the gene matches. The length of the CDR3 is 16 residues. Germline CDR1 is SGDLS and CDR2 is YYNGEE. The CDR3 coding sequence is TGTGCCAGCAGCGTAGCCTCTAGCGGGAGATGGAATGAGCAGTTCTTC. As protein: CASSVASSGRWNEQFF.

The rearrangement uses TRBV30 and TRBJ1-2, with a tentative D call TRBD1 (5 bases). The V gene lost 1 base and the J gene lost 8 bases, with 17 bases spanning the gap. From germline, CDR1 is GTSNPN and CDR2 SVGIG (reference sequence). This CDR3 is 14 amino acids long. The CDR3, as DNA: TGTGCCTGGAGTGACGGGGGGTTTGGAGACGGCTACACCTTC. Its translation is CAWSDGGFGDGYTF.

The chain has TRBV9 and TRBJ2-1; no clear D gene. CDR1 and CDR2 (germline): SGDLS, YYNGEE. CDR3 length: 13 amino acids. V lost 0 bases, J lost 5 bases, and 6 bases lay in between. The CDR3 nucleotides are TGTGCCAGCAGCGTAGACACCCACAATGAGCAGTTCTTC. This codes for CASSVDTHNEQFF. The full variable domain, with the rest looked up from reference TRBV9 and TRBJ2-1, is DSGVTQTPKHLITATGQRVTLRCSPRSGDLSVYWYQQSLDQGLQFLIQYYNGEERAKGNILERFSAQQFPDLHSELNLSSLELGDSALYFCASSVDTHNEQFFGPGTRLTVL.

The V and J genes are TRBV28 and TRBJ2-7; 7 bases match TRBD1. Germline CDR1 MDHEN, CDR2 SYDVKM. The CDR3 is 13 amino acids. Trimming took 10 bases from V and 5 from J; bases not matched to a gene: 11. CDR3 sequence reads: CAIRDSSFDEQYF. The CDR3 bases are TGTGCCATCCGGGACAGCAGCTTCGACGAGCAGTACTTC.

The chain couples TRBV30 to TRBJ2-7; TRBD1 agrees at 9 bases. Trimming cost V 2 bases and J 1 base; bases outside gene matches: 3. The V gene's germline CDR1 is GTSNPN and CDR2 SVGIG (reference sequence). This CDR3 is built from 14 residues. Written as DNA, the CDR3 is TGTGCCTGGAGTAACAGGGGGCTATCCTACGAGCAGTACTTC. Translation: CAWSNRGLSYEQYF.

The rearrangement uses TRBV10-3 and TRBJ2-5, with D possibly TRBD1 on 5 matching bases. The CDR3 sequence is 12 residues long. Germline lookup yields CDR1 ENHRY and CDR2 SYGVKD. V lost 11 bases and J 5 bases, leaving 15 bases between the germline ends. The CDR3 is CAHSQGRETQYF. CDR3 coding DNA: TGTGCCCACTCGCAGGGAAGGGAGACCCAGTACTTC.